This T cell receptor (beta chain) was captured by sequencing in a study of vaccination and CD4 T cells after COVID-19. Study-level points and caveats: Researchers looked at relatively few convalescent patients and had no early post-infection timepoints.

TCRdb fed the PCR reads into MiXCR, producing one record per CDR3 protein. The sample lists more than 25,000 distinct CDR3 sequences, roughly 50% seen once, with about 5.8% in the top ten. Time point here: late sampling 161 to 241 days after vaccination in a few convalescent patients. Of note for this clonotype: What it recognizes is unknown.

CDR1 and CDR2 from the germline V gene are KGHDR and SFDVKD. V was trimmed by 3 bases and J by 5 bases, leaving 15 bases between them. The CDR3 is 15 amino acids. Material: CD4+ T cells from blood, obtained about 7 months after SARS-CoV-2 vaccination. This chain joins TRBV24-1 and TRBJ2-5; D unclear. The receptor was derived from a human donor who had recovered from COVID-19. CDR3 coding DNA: TGTGCCACCAGTGATCCGCTAGATTTGGTCGAGACCCAGTACTTC. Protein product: CATSDPLDLVETQYF.